This TCR beta chain was retrieved from a study of glioma-infiltrating T cells. Study-wide results and limits: Non-neoplastic patients had below-expected tissue-blood divergence, while all gliomas exceeded expectation. Tissue and blood shared very few CDR3 sequences.

As to this clonotype: What it recognizes is unknown.

The iRepertoire nested amplicon-rescue multiplex PCR amplified TCR alpha and beta CDR3s from RNA. Tissue mRNA or PBMC total RNA, roughly 100-400 ng, went into one-step reverse transcription and amplification. TCRdb reprocessed the multiplex PCR reads via MiXCR and lists one record per CDR3 protein. The sample lists tens of thousands of distinct CDR3 sequences, 40% occurring once. This CDR3 is 14 amino acids long. Trimming shortened V by 1 base and J by 1 base, and 9 bases separated the two germline ends. Per the germline V gene, CDR1 is SQVTM and CDR2 is ANQGSEA. This receptor was taken from a human donor with low-grade glioma or glioblastoma, undergoing nonglioma brain surgery, or in good health (not recorded which). The genes are TRBV29-1 and TRBJ2-3; TRBD1 is a possible D gene (6 bases). Material for sequencing was glioma tissue, nonneoplastic brain tissue, or PBMCs (not recorded which). Here the CDR3 reads CSVEGRQGTDTQYF. Here the CDR3 DNA reads TGCAGCGTTGAAGGCAGACAGGGCACAGATACGCAGTATTTT.